Below, 2 T cell receptor beta chains from the same sample are listed, as sequenced in a study of circulating and synovial CD4+ cells in juvenile arthritis. Produced via immunoSEQ multiplex PCR; TCRdb's table is partial and in-frame only. Altogether 36,000 or so clones are present, about 94% being singletons, with the ten largest covering roughly 0.7%. What was sequenced was CD4+ T cells from blood. The receptors here all came from a human donor with juvenile idiopathic arthritis.

The chain employs TRBV5-6 and TRBJ1-6, with D tentatively TRBD1 (5 bases). The CDR3 has 13 residues. Trimming cost V 7 bases and J 6 bases, with 11 bases left between them. CDR1 is SGHDT and CDR2 is YYEEEE in the germline V gene. The CDR3: CASAPGGNSPLHF. The CDR3 nucleotides read TGTGCCAGCGCGCCCGGGGGTAATTCACCCCTCCACTTT. Drawing the rest from reference TRBV5-6 and TRBJ1-6, the complete variable domain is DAGVTQSPTHLIKTRGQQVTLRCSPKSGHDTVSWYQQALGQGPQFIFQYYEEEERQRGNFPDRFSGHQFPNYSSELNVNALLLGDSALYLCASAPGGNSPLHFGNGTRLTVT.

CDR3 sequence: CASARDREWEETQYF. CDR3 DNA sequence: TGTGCCAGCGCCCGGGACAGGGAATGGGAAGAGACCCAGTACTTC. This chain links TRBV27 with TRBJ2-5, with 9 positions matching TRBD1. The CDR3 runs 15 residues. With 8 bases clipped from V and 3 bases from J, the junction kept 10 bases outside the gene matches. The germline V gene encodes CDR1 MNHEY and CDR2 SMNVEV (reference sequence).